By sample share, the clone carrying this TCR gamma chain is medium-sized. This likely reflects a read error, since a far larger clone is one base away. This CDR3 comprises 13 residues. The germline V gene has CDR1 EGSNGY and CDR2 YDSYNSKV. These data come from a study of gamma-delta T cells after stem cell transplantation. TCRdb re-analyzed the RT-PCR reads via CATT. The sample consists of thousands of gamma-chain clones, roughly 5.3% of them appearing once. This clonotype was sampled from a human donor. It is not recorded whose cells these are; they may come from a transplant donor. Sequenced sample: gamma-delta T cells. This sequence joins TRGV2 and TRGJ1 or TRGJ2. Here the CDR3 reads CAAWDGPGYKKLF. Written as DNA, the CDR3 is TGTGCCGCCTGGGACGGGCCGGGTTATAAGAAACTCTTT.